These 23 T cell receptor beta chains share one sample of origin, sequenced in a study of technical replicates of blood from a few donors (dated by TCRdb to about 2017). Library method: the immunoSEQ multiplex PCR assay. TCRdb carries this immuneACCESS record with in-frame sequences only. Its versions omit some clonotypes, under half of them owing to an unresolved V gene in the studies checked, with the rest unexplained. The sample profile shows more than 55,000 clones; approximately 90% of them were found once. 0.3% to 0.4% of the sample rests with the top ten. The specimen was T cells isolated from PBMCs. The receptors here all came from a human donor in good health.

The rearrangement uses TRBV9 and TRBJ2-3; D remains ambiguous. The V gene lost 3 bases and the J gene lost 3 bases, with 8 bases spanning the gap. The CDR3 length is 13 residues. Germline V gives CDR1 SGDLS, CDR2 YYNGEE. The CDR3 nucleotides are TGTGCCAGCAGCGCCCTTCCGACAGATACGCAGTATTTT. Residues: CASSALPTDTQYF.

The chain recombines TRBV25-1 with TRBJ1-1, with TRBD1 as a possible D gene (6 bases). CDR3 length: 16 amino acids. Germline values: CDR1 MGHDK, CDR2 SYGVNS. V was shortened by 2 bases and J by 0 bases, with 13 bases between the two germline ends. The CDR3 nucleotides read TGTGCCAGCAGTGAAGTCGCGACAGGTCTGAACACTGAAGCTTTCTTT. Amino acids: CASSEVATGLNTEAFF.

V gene TRBV5-4 combines with J gene TRBJ2-7; 11 positions agree with TRBD2. The CDR3 runs to 17 residues. Germline lookup yields CDR1 SGHNT and CDR2 YYREEE (reference sequence). After removal of 3 bases from V and 6 bases from J, the junction contained 14 bases not matched to a gene. CDR3: CASSWARSGRAQGEQYF. The CDR3 DNA sequence: TGTGCCAGCAGCTGGGCCCGTAGCGGGAGGGCCCAGGGCGAGCAGTACTTC.

This clone was found once. The chain joins TRBV6-6 to TRBJ2-1, with TRBD2 matching over 7 bases. CDR1 is MNHNY and CDR2 is SVGAGI in the germline V gene (reference sequence). V gave up 6 bases and J gave up 2 bases; unmatched junction bases: 7. The CDR3 is made up of 15 amino acids. CDR3 protein: CASRGSGNPYNEQFF. CDR3 DNA sequence: TGTGCCAGCAGGGGAAGCGGGAACCCCTACAATGAGCAGTTCTTC.

The chain links TRBV18 to TRBJ2-7; D might be TRBD1 (5 bases). Trimming left V 0 bases short and J 5 bases short, with 17 bases between. The CDR3 loop spans 16 amino acids. In germline, CDR1 is KGHSH, CDR2 LQKENI. CDR3 sequence (DNA): TGTGCCAGCTCACCACCTATGATATCAGGGAACCACGAGCAGTACTTC. Residues: CASSPPMISGNHEQYF. Supplemented by reference TRBV18 and TRBJ2-7, the full variable domain reads NAGVMQNPRHLVRRRGQEARLRCSPMKGHSHVYWYRQLPEEGLKFMVYLQKENIIDESGMPKERFSAEFPKEGPSILRIQQVVRGDSAAYFCASSPPMISGNHEQYFGPGTRLTVT.

The rearrangement links TRBV7-9 to TRBJ2-3, with 13 bases matching TRBD2. Germline-derived CDR1 and CDR2 are SEHNR and FQNEAQ (reference sequence). The junction had 6 bases not matched to a gene; V was cut back by 5 bases and J by 1 base. This CDR3 is 17 amino acids long. CDR3 residues: CASSPGLAGAGTDTQYF. The CDR3, as DNA: TGTGCCAGCAGCCCCGGACTAGCGGGAGCGGGCACAGATACGCAGTATTTT.

The chain's CDR3 is CASSHDPTSGSQDTQYF. As DNA, the CDR3 is TGCGCCAGCAGCCACGACCCCACTAGCGGGAGTCAAGATACGCAGTATTTT. V usage is TRBV4-3 and J usage is TRBJ2-3; 11 bases map to TRBD2. This CDR3 spans 17 amino acids. V trimming: 3 bases; J trimming: 5 bases; junction bases outside the gene matches: 10. Germline CDR1 reads LGHNA; CDR2 reads YSLEER.

V and J are TRBV5-6 and TRBJ2-5, with TRBD2 as a possible D gene (6 bases). CDR3 length: 14 amino acids. Trimming shortened V by 5 bases and J by 2 bases, and 13 bases separated the two germline ends. In germline, CDR1 is SGHDT, CDR2 YYEEEE. The CDR3 sequence is CASRVGTLQETQYF. Here the CDR3 DNA reads TGTGCCAGCAGAGTCGGGACTCTACAAGAGACCCAGTACTTC. Variable domain in full (rest from reference TRBV5-6 and TRBJ2-5): DAGVTQSPTHLIKTRGQQVTLRCSPKSGHDTVSWYQQALGQGPQFIFQYYEEEERQRGNFPDRFSGHQFPNYSSELNVNALLLGDSALYLCASRVGTLQETQYFGPGTRLLVL.

This clone occurred once. The rearrangement joins TRBV6-1 to TRBJ1-2; D possibly corresponds to TRBD1 (5 bases). This CDR3 contains 15 residues. The V end lost 0 bases, the J end lost 4 bases, and 12 bases lay between the germline ends. The germline gives CDR1 MNHNS, CDR2 SASEGT. In DNA form, the CDR3 reads TGTGCCAGCAGTGAAGCTAGCCTCGGGGGCTATGGCTACACCTTC. Translating it yields CASSEASLGGYGYTF.

The V and J genes are TRBV7-2 and TRBJ2-7; D ambiguous. This CDR3 spans 12 amino acids. Germline V lookup: CDR1 SGHTA, CDR2 FQGNSA. V lost 5 bases, J lost 3 bases, and 8 bases lay in between. CDR3 sequence: CASSLELYEQYF. The CDR3 region has the DNA TGTGCCAGCAGCCTAGAACTCTACGAGCAGTACTTC.

The rearrangement uses TRBV7-9 and TRBJ1-4; perhaps TRBD1 as D (6 bases). The CDR3 has 16 amino acids. CDR1 is SEHNR, CDR2 FQNEAQ, per germline (reference sequence). V lost 0 bases, J lost 7 bases, and 15 bases lay in between. The CDR3 DNA reads as TGTGCCAGCAGCTTAGCTGGAACAGGGCGACGTGAAAAACTGTTTTTT. Translated: CASSLAGTGRREKLFF.

The chain combines TRBV7-3 with TRBJ2-1, with 9 bases lining up with TRBD2. The V and J ends lost 5 bases and 7 bases, in that order; junction bases with no gene match: 3. Germline-derived CDR1 and CDR2 are SGHTA and FQGTGA. The CDR3 runs 13 residues. CDR3 in amino acids: CASSLAGLNEQFF. The CDR3 DNA is TGTGCCAGCAGCCTAGCGGGACTGAATGAGCAGTTCTTC.

This chain joins TRBV5-4 and TRBJ1-1; D is perhaps TRBD1 (5 bases). This CDR3 is 13 amino acids long. The ends were cut back, 2 bases at V and 7 bases at J, with 12 bases in the middle. In germline, CDR1 is SGHNT, CDR2 YYREEE (reference sequence). The CDR3 DNA reads as TGTGCCAGCAGCTTTACCCAGGACATTGAAGCTTTCTTT. Translation gives CASSFTQDIEAFF.

The rearrangement joins TRBV10-3 to TRBJ1-2; perhaps TRBD1 as D (5 bases). The V end lost 2 bases, the J end lost 6 bases, and 10 bases lay between the germline ends. The CDR3 contains 13 residues. Per germline, CDR1 ENHRY and CDR2 SYGVKD. The CDR3 nucleotides read TGTGCCATCAGTGAGGCCCGCAGGGATGGCTACACCTTC. This sequence encodes CAISEARRDGYTF.

The chain employs TRBV6-6 and TRBJ2-7; possibly TRBD1 for D (6 bases). Trimming took off 7 bases at V and 1 base at J, with 17 bases between the two ends. Per germline, CDR1 MNHNY and CDR2 SVGAGI (reference sequence). The CDR3 covers 15 residues. The CDR3 DNA sequence: TGTGCCAGCACCATCTATACAGGGATGTCCTACGAGCAGTACTTC. Amino acid sequence: CASTIYTGMSYEQYF.

The J gene is TRBJ2-7, the V gene TRBV21-1; TRBD2 reflects the table's D call only, with no check against the DNA. TRBV21-1 counts as a pseudogene. There are 17 residues in the CDR3. The CDR3 region has the DNA TGTGCCAGCAGCAAAGGATCGGGTTCAAAAAGCTCCTACGAGCAGTACTTC. Translated, it gives CASSKGSGSKSSYEQYF.

This clone was counted a single time. The chain is built from TRBV30 and TRBJ2-1; 7 bases agree with TRBD2. The CDR3 is made up of 13 amino acids. Germline CDR1 and CDR2: GTSNPN and SVGIG (reference sequence). With V trimmed by 3 bases and J by 10 bases, 9 bases remained unmatched. CDR3 loop: CAWSWRESGEQFF. DNA of the CDR3: TGTGCCTGGAGCTGGCGGGAGTCGGGGGAGCAGTTCTTC.

The chain combines TRBV19 with TRBJ2-7, with TRBD1 identical over 7 bases. The V gene end was trimmed by 9 bases and the J gene end by 5 bases; junction bases not matched to a gene: 13. The germline V gene has CDR1 LNHDA and CDR2 SQIVND (reference sequence). This CDR3 contains 14 residues. Written as DNA, the CDR3 is TGTGCCAGCTCCTTCGGGACAGTAAACCACGAGCAGTACTTC. The encoded protein is CASSFGTVNHEQYF.

The chain has TRBV5-3 and TRBJ2-1, with 8 bases aligning to TRBD2. TRBV5-3 belongs to the ORF category, with a function that is uncertain. The length of the CDR3 is 17 residues. V dropped 1 base and J dropped 8; count of bases not matched to a gene: 14. The CDR3 region is CARSLYPTGGPSDEQFF. DNA for the CDR3: TGTGCCAGAAGCTTGTACCCGACGGGAGGGCCGTCTGATGAGCAGTTCTTC.

This chain connects TRBV6-1 to TRBJ1-5; possible D gene TRBD1, 6 bases. Germline V gives CDR1 MNHNS, CDR2 SASEGT. The CDR3 is 15 residues long. Trimming shortened V by 6 bases and J by 2 bases, and 14 bases separated the two germline ends. CDR3 bases: TGTGCCAGCAGCGACAGGCCCGACGGCAATCAGCCCCAGCATTTT. This translates into CASSDRPDGNQPQHF.

J is TRBJ1-1 and V is TRBV10-2; D remains unclear. Germline V gene sequence: CDR1 WSHSY, CDR2 SAAADI. Trimming stripped 3 bases from V and 0 bases from J, with 11 bases between. This CDR3 has 15 residues. The CDR3 DNA reads TGCGCCAGCAGTGATGTCAGGACTTTGAACACTGAAGCTTTCTTT. Its protein product is CASSDVRTLNTEAFF.

The chain combines TRBV5-1 with TRBJ2-1; no reliable D call. The V end lost 0 bases, the J end lost 14 bases, and 15 bases lay between the germline ends. CDR1 SGHRS and CDR2 YFSETQ come from the germline V gene. There are 13 residues in the CDR3. The CDR3 reads CASSLVATEVKFF. The CDR3 coding sequence is TGCGCCAGCAGCTTGGTAGCCACCGAAGTAAAGTTCTTC.

The chain couples TRBV30 to TRBJ1-2; 9 bases match TRBD1. Germline V CDR1 and CDR2: GTSNPN, SVGIG (reference sequence). CDR3 size: 10 residues. J gave up 8 bases and V 7 bases, and 2 bases lay outside the gene matches. In DNA form, the CDR3 reads TGTGCCTACAGGGGGCACGGCTACACCTTC. This sequence encodes CAYRGHGYTF. Full variable domain (missing parts from reference TRBV30 and TRBJ1-2): SQTIHQWPATLVQPVGSPLSLECTVEGTSNPNLYWYRQAAGRGLQLLFYSVGIGQISSEVPQNLSASRPQDRQFILSSKKLLLSDSGFYLCAYRGHGYTFGSGTRLTVV.